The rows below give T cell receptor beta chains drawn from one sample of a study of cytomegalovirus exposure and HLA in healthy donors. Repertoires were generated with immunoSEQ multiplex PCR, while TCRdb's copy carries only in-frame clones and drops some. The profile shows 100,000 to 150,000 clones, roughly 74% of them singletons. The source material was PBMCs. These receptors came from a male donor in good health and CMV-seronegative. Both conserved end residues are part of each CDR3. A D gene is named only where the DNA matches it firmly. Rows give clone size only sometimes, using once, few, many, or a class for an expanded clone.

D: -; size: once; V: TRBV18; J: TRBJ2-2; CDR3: CASSPTGDGELFF; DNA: TGTGCCAGCTCCCCTACCGGAGACGGGGAGCTGTTTTTT
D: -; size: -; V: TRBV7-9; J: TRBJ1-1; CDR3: CASSAYRSMNTEAFF; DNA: TGTGCCAGCAGCGCATACAGGTCCATGAACACTGAAGCTTTCTTT
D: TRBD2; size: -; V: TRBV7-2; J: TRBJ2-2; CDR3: CASSVGSGHGELFF; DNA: TGTGCCAGCAGCGTGGGTAGCGGGCACGGGGAGCTGTTTTTT
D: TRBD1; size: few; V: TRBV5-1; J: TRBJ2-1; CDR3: CASSLRRRQGAGNEQFF; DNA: TGCGCCAGCAGCTTAAGGAGGAGACAGGGGGCGGGGAATGAGCAGTTCTTC
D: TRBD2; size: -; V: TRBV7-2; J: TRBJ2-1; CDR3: CASSLAGGGRYNEQFF; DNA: TGTGCCAGCAGCTTAGCGGGCGGCGGGAGATACAATGAGCAGTTCTTC
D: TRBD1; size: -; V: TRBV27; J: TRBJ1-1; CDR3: CASSLSEGQGTEAFF; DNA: TGTGCCAGCAGCCTATCGGAGGGACAGGGTACTGAAGCTTTCTTT
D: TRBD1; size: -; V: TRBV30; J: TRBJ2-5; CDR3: CAWRGDWAQGRGRETQYF; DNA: TGTGCCTGGAGGGGAGATTGGGCACAGGGGCGTGGAAGAGAGACCCAGTACTTC
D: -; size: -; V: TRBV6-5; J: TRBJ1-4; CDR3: CAGSTRGTNEKLFF; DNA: TGTGCCGGCAGTACCCGGGGAACTAATGAAAAACTGTTTTTT
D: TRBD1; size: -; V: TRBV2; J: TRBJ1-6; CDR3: CASSGRQGGNSPLHF; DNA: TGTGCCAGCAGTGGGAGACAGGGGGGTAATTCACCCCTCCACTTT
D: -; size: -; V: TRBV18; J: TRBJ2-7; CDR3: CASSPDGGNYEQYF; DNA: TGTGCCAGCTCACCAGACGGGGGTAACTACGAGCAGTACTTC
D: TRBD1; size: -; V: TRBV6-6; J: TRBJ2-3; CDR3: CASRTHRGTADTQYF; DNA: TGTGCCAGCAGAACCCACAGGGGGACGGCAGATACGCAGTATTTT
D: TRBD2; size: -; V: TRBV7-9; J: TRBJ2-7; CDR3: CASSFGGSSYEQYF; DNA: TGTGCCAGCAGCTTCGGCGGGAGCTCCTACGAGCAGTACTTC
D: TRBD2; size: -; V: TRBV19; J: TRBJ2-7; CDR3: CASSNGGVSPYEQYF; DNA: TGTGCCAGTAGTAACGGGGGGGTCTCCCCCTACGAGCAGTACTTC
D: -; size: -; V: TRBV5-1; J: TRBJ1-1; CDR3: CASSPPGSEAFF; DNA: TGCGCCAGCAGCCCACCAGGGTCTGAAGCTTTCTTT
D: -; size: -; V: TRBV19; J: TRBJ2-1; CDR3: CASSYYNEQFF; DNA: TGTGCCAGTAGTTACTACAATGAGCAGTTCTTC
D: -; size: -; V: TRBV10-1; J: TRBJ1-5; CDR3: CASSDGVCNQPQHF; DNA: TGCGCCAGCAGTGACGGTGTCTGCAATCAGCCCCAGCATTTT
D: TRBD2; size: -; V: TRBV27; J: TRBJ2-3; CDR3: CATRGGARGTDTQYF; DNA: TGTGCCACCCGCGGGGGGGCCCGGGGCACAGATACGCAGTATTTT
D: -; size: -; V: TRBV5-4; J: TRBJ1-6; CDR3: CASSYVGTDNSPLHF; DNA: TGTGCCAGCAGCTACGTCGGAACAGATAATTCACCCCTCCACTTT
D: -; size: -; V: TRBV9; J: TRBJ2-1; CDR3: CASSLGGLGNEQFF; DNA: TGTGCCAGCAGCCTAGGGGGGCTGGGGAATGAGCAGTTCTTC
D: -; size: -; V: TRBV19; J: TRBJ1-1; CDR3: CASSIWETATEAFF; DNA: TGTGCCAGTAGTATTTGGGAGACGGCCACTGAAGCTTTCTTT
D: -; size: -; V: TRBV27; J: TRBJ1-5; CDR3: CASSISGVGRRGNQPQHF; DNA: TGTGCCAGCAGTATTAGTGGGGTGGGAAGAAGGGGAAATCAGCCCCAGCATTTT
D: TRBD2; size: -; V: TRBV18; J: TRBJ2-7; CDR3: CASSPPSGRIAEQYF; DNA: TGTGCCAGCTCACCACCGAGCGGGAGAATCGCCGAGCAGTACTTC
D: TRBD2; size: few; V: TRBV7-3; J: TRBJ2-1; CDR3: CASSFRAGEASYNEQFF; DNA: TGTGCCAGCAGCTTTCGGGCGGGAGAGGCTTCCTACAATGAGCAGTTCTTC
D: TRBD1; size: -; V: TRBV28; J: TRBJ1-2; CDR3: CASSFLTGGDFYGYTF; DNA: TGTGCCAGCAGTTTCCTAACAGGGGGAGATTTCTATGGCTACACCTTC